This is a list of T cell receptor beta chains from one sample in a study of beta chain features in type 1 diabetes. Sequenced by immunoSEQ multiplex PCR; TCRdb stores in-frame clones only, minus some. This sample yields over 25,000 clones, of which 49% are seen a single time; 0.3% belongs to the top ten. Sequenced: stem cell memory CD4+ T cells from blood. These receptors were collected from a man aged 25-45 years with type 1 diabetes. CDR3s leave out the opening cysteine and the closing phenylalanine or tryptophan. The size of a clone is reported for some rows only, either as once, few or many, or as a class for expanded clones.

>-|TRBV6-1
ASSVGRLGDTEAF
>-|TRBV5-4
ASSRTSEETQY
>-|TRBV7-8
ASSLAGGKGGEKLF
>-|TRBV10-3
AISERTGVGTGELF
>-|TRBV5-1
ASGVGLEQDTQY
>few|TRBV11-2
ASSLGSSDTQY
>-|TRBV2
ASSEAARQVDF
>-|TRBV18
ASTGTSGSTDTQY
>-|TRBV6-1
ASRTSGTTYEQY
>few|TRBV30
AWSDRDGYT
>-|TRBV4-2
ASSREAGGVSGNTIY
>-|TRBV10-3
AISERGDYGYT
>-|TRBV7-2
ASSLRLAANEQF
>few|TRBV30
AWSDRDRGEKLF
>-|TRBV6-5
ASSYSTGVSYEQY
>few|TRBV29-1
SVVRDSNEAF
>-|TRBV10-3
AILTGTAKLF